Below, 18 T cell receptor beta chains from the same sample are listed, as sequenced in a study of T cell repertoires in aging, cancer and after chemotherapy. Rearranged V-D-J TRB sequences were amplified with a mixed TRB-A/B primer pool. TCRdb fed the multiplex PCR reads into MiXCR, producing one record per CDR3 protein. The profile covers under 300 distinct CDR3 sequences, with 32% appearing a single time and roughly 48% taken by the ten largest. Peripheral blood genomic DNA, not sorted cells or RNA, was the template. The specimen sequenced was blood. The receptors come from a human donor with a blood cancer.

As for this clonotype: This may come from a read error, since a much larger clone is one base off. Without the conserved terminal phenylalanine or tryptophan, this CDR3 likely stems from a read error. The chain employs TRBV7-3 and TRBJ2-1, with TRBD2 identical over 8 bases. V lost 5 bases to trimming and J lost 6 bases; unmatched junction nucleotides: 3. There are 13 residues in the CDR3. The V gene's germline CDR1 is SGHTA and CDR2 FQGTGA. CDR3 bases: TGTGCCAGCAGCACCGGGACTAGCAATGAGCAGTTCTCC. It is translated as CASSTGTSNEQFS.

The rearrangement uses TRBV27 and TRBJ2-7; 9 nucleotides agree with TRBD1. In germline, CDR1 is MNHEY, CDR2 SMNVEV (reference sequence). The CDR3 is 14 amino acids. V dropped 4 bases and J dropped 3; count of bases not matched to a gene: 4. As DNA, the CDR3 is TGTGCCAGCAGTTGGGACAGGGTCGGCTACGAGCAGTACTTC. This gives the protein CASSWDRVGYEQYF.

The rearrangement joins TRBV14 to TRBJ2-3; D unresolved. The CDR3 spans 12 residues. Germline V lookup: CDR1 SGHDN, CDR2 FVKESK. V lost 3 bases and J 5 bases, leaving 6 bases between the germline ends. The CDR3 DNA reads as TGTGCCAGCAGCCAGGGCCTAGATACGCAGTATTTT. Translation gives CASSQGLDTQYF.

The CDR3 sequence is CASSLGSPLHF. The CDR3 DNA is TGTGCCAGCAGCCTTGGGTCACCCCTCCACTTT. V gene TRBV7-9 combines with J gene TRBJ1-6; the D is unclear. The ends were cut back, 5 bases at V and 10 bases at J, with 6 bases in the middle. There are 11 residues in the CDR3. Germline assignment: CDR1 SEHNR and CDR2 FQNEAQ (reference sequence).

Sample share makes this clonotype large. This rearrangement joins TRBV18 to TRBJ1-1; maybe TRBD1 (6 bases). This CDR3 spans 14 amino acids. CDR1 KGHSH and CDR2 LQKENI come from the germline V gene. Trimming left V 3 bases short and J 1 base short, with 9 bases between. The CDR3 DNA sequence: TGTGCCAGCTCACCGGGACAATCGAACACTGAAGCTTTCTTT. Residues: CASSPGQSNTEAFF. The whole variable domain, filled in from reference TRBV18 and TRBJ1-1, reads NAGVMQNPRHLVRRRGQEARLRCSPMKGHSHVYWYRQLPEEGLKFMVYLQKENIIDESGMPKERFSAEFPKEGPSILRIQQVVRGDSAAYFCASSPGQSNTEAFFGQGTRLTVV.

By sample share, this clonotype is large. This sequence joins TRBV30 and TRBJ1-6, with D hard to call. Per the germline V gene, CDR1 is GTSNPN and CDR2 is SVGIG (reference sequence). The CDR3 covers 13 residues. V lost 0 bases and J 8 bases, leaving 8 bases between the germline ends. The CDR3 loop reads CAWSVGSDSPLHF. Written as DNA, the CDR3 is TGTGCCTGGAGTGTTGGCAGTGATTCACCCCTCCACTTT.

By frequency in the sample, this clonotype is large. The chain recombines TRBV6-2 or TRBV6-3 with TRBJ2-1, with D perhaps TRBD2 (5 bases). This CDR3 region has 16 residues. The V and J ends lost 4 bases and 2 bases respectively, with 15 bases between them. Per germline, CDR1 MNHEY and CDR2 SVGEGT. Here the CDR3 DNA reads TGTGCCAGCAGTTTACTAGACAAGAATCCCTACAATGAGCAGTTCTTC. Protein sequence: CASSLLDKNPYNEQFF.

This clonotype rates as large. This sequence joins TRBV14 and TRBJ2-2; TRBD1 aligns across 7 bases. V lost 4 bases to trimming and J lost 4 bases; unmatched junction nucleotides: 6. The germline V gene encodes CDR1 SGHDN and CDR2 FVKESK. The CDR3 runs to 15 residues. CDR3 in DNA: TGTGCCAGCAGCCTCCGACAGGGCAGCACCGGGGAGCTGTTTTTT. It yields the protein CASSLRQGSTGELFF. The variable domain in full, with the rest retrieved from reference TRBV14 and TRBJ2-2, is EAGVTQFPSHSVIEKGQTVTLRCDPISGHDNLYWYRRVMGKEIKFLLHFVKESKQDESGMPNNRFLAERTGGTYSTLKVQPAELEDSGVYFCASSLRQGSTGELFFGEGSRLTVL.

This clonotype ranks as medium-sized. The J gene is TRBJ2-3, the V gene TRBV20-1, with D possibly being TRBD2 (5 bases). The CDR3 spans 14 residues. V was cut by 0 bases and J by 3 bases, with 10 bases left in between. The germline gives CDR1 DFQATT, CDR2 SNEGSKA (reference sequence). CDR3 DNA sequence: TGCAGTGCTAGAGATCAAGGCGGGACAGATACGCAGTATTTT. Encoded protein: CSARDQGGTDTQYF.

This clonotype is large (0.1 to 1%). The chain links TRBV6-5 to TRBJ2-7; 10 bases match TRBD2. The CDR3 totals 18 residues. CDR1 and CDR2 from the germline V gene are MNHEY and SVGAGI. V shed 0 bases, J shed 2 bases, and the junction held 10 bases outside the gene matches. CDR3 in amino acids: CASSYSLWTSGLPYEQYF. The CDR3 DNA sequence: TGTGCCAGCAGTTACTCCCTGTGGACTAGCGGCTTACCCTACGAGCAGTACTTC.

This clonotype was seen just once. V is TRBV5-1 and J is TRBJ2-7, with 7 bases that match TRBD1. Germline assignment: CDR1 SGHRS and CDR2 YFSETQ. The V and J ends lost 3 bases and 3 bases, in that order; junction bases with no gene match: 12. The CDR3 length is 16 residues. The CDR3 DNA sequence: TGCGCCAGCAGCTCTCCTGATAGGGGGCTCAACTACGAGCAGTACTTC. This encodes CASSSPDRGLNYEQYF.

This clonotype was found a few times. It may be a read error: a sequence one base away is much more abundant. The chain has TRBV7-9 and TRBJ1-2; TRBD1 might be the D (6 bases). Trimming pared 5 bases from V and 7 bases from J, leaving 17 bases between. The CDR3 covers 14 residues. The germline V gene has CDR1 SEHNR and CDR2 FQNEAQ (reference sequence). CDR3 DNA: TGTGCCAGCAGCCCCCCCGACAGGTCTTGTGGCTACACCTTC. Translation gives CASSPPDRSCGYTF.

This clonotype came up a few times. CDR3 sequence reads: CASSVMDRGQETQYF. The CDR3 coding sequence is TGTGCCAGCAGCGTGATGGACAGGGGGCAAGAGACCCAGTACTTC. The J gene is TRBJ2-5, the V gene TRBV5-6, with 10 bases matching TRBD1. The CDR3 has 15 amino acids. From germline, CDR1 is SGHDT and CDR2 YYEEEE. The V and J ends lost 4 bases and 2 bases, in that order; junction bases with no gene match: 5.

The V and J genes are TRBV19 and TRBJ1-1; unclear D gene. Per the germline V gene, CDR1 is LNHDA and CDR2 is SQIVND (reference sequence). V lost 4 bases, J lost 5 bases, and 11 bases lay in between. The CDR3 has 13 residues. CDR3 DNA sequence: TGTGCCAGTAGTACCGGGCCCGCAACTGAAGCTTTCTTT. Its protein product is CASSTGPATEAFF.

The chain employs TRBV4-1 and TRBJ2-7; D ambiguous. Looked up from germline, CDR1 is MGHRA and CDR2 is YSYEKL. CDR3 size: 19 residues. V shed 3 bases and J shed 3 bases, with 27 bases lying between them. Here the CDR3 DNA reads TGCGCCAGCAGCCACCGGGTCATCCAGGAGAGAGGATCGATCTACGAGCAGTACTTC. Amino acids: CASSHRVIQERGSIYEQYF.

Sample share makes this clonotype large. The rearrangement links TRBV5-4 to TRBJ1-6, with D hard to call. Germline V gene lookup returns CDR1 SGHNT and CDR2 YYREEE (reference sequence). V lost 6 bases, J lost 10 bases, and 11 bases lay in between. There are 12 residues in the CDR3. The CDR3 bases are TGTGCCAGCACCCGCCTTGGGTCACCCCTCCACTTT. Translating it yields CASTRLGSPLHF.

This clonotype occurred a few times. This chain joins TRBV27 and TRBJ1-6, with 8 positions matching TRBD1. CDR1 is MNHEY and CDR2 is SMNVEV in the germline V gene (reference sequence). The CDR3 loop spans 15 amino acids. J was trimmed by 0 bases and V by 6 bases; bases with no gene match: 1. The CDR3 DNA is TGTGCCAGCAGAACAGGGGGCTCCTATAATTCACCCCTCCACTTT. Translation gives CASRTGGSYNSPLHF.

This clonotype was observed a handful of times. The rearrangement joins TRBV4-1 to TRBJ2-1, with TRBD2 matching over 10 bases. J was trimmed by 5 bases and V by 3 bases; bases with no gene match: 7. In germline, CDR1 is MGHRA, CDR2 YSYEKL. This CDR3 comprises 16 residues. CDR3 sequence reads: CASSQLAGVRDNEQFF. The CDR3 nucleotides are TGCGCCAGCAGCCAGCTAGCGGGAGTAAGGGACAATGAGCAGTTCTTC.